The 23 T cell receptor beta chains listed next were all sequenced from one sample in a study of blood T cell repertoires in COVID-19. Method: immunoSEQ multiplex PCR; TCRdb's copy keeps in-frame clones and lacks some. The data contain about 110,000 clones, about 79% of them singletons. The sequenced sample consisted of peripheral blood. The receptors here all came from a woman older than 75 with active or convalescent COVID-19.

The chain links TRBV5-1 to TRBJ1-2, with a possible D match to TRBD1 (5 bases). Per the germline V gene, CDR1 is SGHRS and CDR2 is YFSETQ. The CDR3 length is 13 residues. The ends were cut back, 4 bases at V and 7 bases at J, with 14 bases in the middle. CDR3 sequence: CASSLLLGGGYTF. As DNA, the CDR3 is TGCGCCAGCAGCCTGCTTCTCGGGGGTGGCTACACCTTC. Supplemented by reference TRBV5-1 and TRBJ1-2, the full variable domain reads KAGVTQTPRYLIKTRGQQVTLSCSPISGHRSVSWYQQTPGQGLQFLFEYFSETQRNKGNFPGRFSGRQFSNSRSEMNVSTLELGDSALYLCASSLLLGGGYTFGSGTRLTVV.

The chain is built from TRBV19 and TRBJ2-2; 13 bases match TRBD2. With 9 bases clipped from V and 7 bases from J, the junction kept 5 bases outside the gene matches. The CDR3 consists of 14 residues. Germline values: CDR1 LNHDA, CDR2 SQIVND (reference sequence). CDR3 sequence reads: CASGLAGAIGELFF. In DNA form, the CDR3 reads TGTGCCAGCGGACTAGCGGGAGCCATCGGGGAGCTGTTTTTT.

The chain is built from TRBV7-2 and TRBJ2-7, with 8 bases that match TRBD1. The germline gives CDR1 SGHTA, CDR2 FQGNSA. V lost 5 bases to trimming and J lost 1 base; unmatched junction nucleotides: 4. CDR3 length equals 14 residues. The CDR3 region has the DNA TGTGCCAGCAGCAAAGACAGGGGTTCCTACGAGCAGTACTTC. Translated, it gives CASSKDRGSYEQYF.

V gene TRBV5-6 combines with J gene TRBJ2-5; D perhaps matches TRBD2 (5 bases). Trimming stripped 6 bases from V and 1 base from J, with 10 bases between. Germline V gene data show CDR1 as SGHDT and CDR2 as YYEEEE. CDR3 size: 13 residues. The CDR3 sequence: CASKKGVQETQYF. The CDR3 region has the DNA TGTGCCAGCAAAAAGGGAGTCCAAGAGACCCAGTACTTC. The full variable domain, with the rest looked up from reference TRBV5-6 and TRBJ2-5, is DAGVTQSPTHLIKTRGQQVTLRCSPKSGHDTVSWYQQALGQGPQFIFQYYEEEERQRGNFPDRFSGHQFPNYSSELNVNALLLGDSALYLCASKKGVQETQYFGPGTRLLVL.

This chain uses TRBV18 with TRBJ1-1, with D perhaps TRBD1 (5 bases). This CDR3 has 14 residues. The V end was cut by 6 bases, the J end by 3 bases, with 14 bases between. Looked up from germline, CDR1 is KGHSH and CDR2 is LQKENI. CDR3 nucleotides: TGTGCCAGCTCCCCAAGGGGATTGGACACTGAAGCTTTCTTT. Protein product: CASSPRGLDTEAFF.

The rearrangement uses TRBV2 and TRBJ2-3; 10 bases are a match to TRBD2. Germline V lookup: CDR1 SNHLY, CDR2 FYNNEI. V dropped 6 bases and J dropped 3; count of bases not matched to a gene: 3. The CDR3 length is 14 residues. Here the CDR3 DNA reads TGTGCCAGCAGGGAACTAGCGGGGACAGATACGCAGTATTTT. This gives the protein CASRELAGTDTQYF.

The chain combines TRBV27 with TRBJ2-3, with 8 bases matching TRBD1. CDR1 is MNHEY and CDR2 is SMNVEV in the germline V gene (reference sequence). The CDR3 sequence is 16 residues long. Trimming removed 3 bases from V and 4 bases from J; junction bases left unmatched: 9. The CDR3 reads CASSFFIQGASDTQYF. CDR3 nucleotides: TGTGCCAGCAGTTTCTTCATTCAGGGGGCTTCAGATACGCAGTATTTT.

This clone was observed a single time. The chain couples TRBV2 to TRBJ2-3; no firm D call. Germline V gene sequence: CDR1 SNHLY, CDR2 FYNNEI. V shed 6 bases and J shed 2 bases, with 15 bases lying between them. CDR3 length: 15 residues. The CDR3: CASRAEALLTDTQYF. CDR3 nucleotides: TGTGCCAGCAGGGCGGAAGCACTACTCACAGATACGCAGTATTTT.

The chain is built from TRBV5-5 and TRBJ2-7; 13 positions match TRBD2. The CDR3 consists of 18 residues. The germline V gene has CDR1 SGHKS and CDR2 YYEKEE (reference sequence). Trimming removed 4 bases from V and 0 bases from J; junction bases left unmatched: 10. The CDR3 loop is CASSLRWTSGSGSYEQYF. The CDR3 DNA reads as TGTGCCAGCAGCCTCCGTTGGACTAGCGGGAGTGGCTCCTACGAGCAGTACTTC.

This chain connects TRBV19 to TRBJ2-3; D is ambiguous. The length of the CDR3 is 11 residues. Germline V gene sequence: CDR1 LNHDA, CDR2 SQIVND (reference sequence). Trimming cost V 10 bases and J 2 bases, with 7 bases left between them. CDR3 protein: CATLSTDTQYF. For the CDR3, the DNA is TGTGCCACCCTCTCCACAGATACGCAGTATTTT.

The rearrangement uses TRBV5-6 and TRBJ2-3, with D possibly being TRBD1 (6 bases). V lost 0 bases and J 3 bases, leaving 14 bases between the germline ends. This CDR3 is built from 16 residues. CDR1 and CDR2 (germline): SGHDT, YYEEEE. The CDR3 loop is CASSLDQGRGTDTQYF. The CDR3 DNA is TGTGCCAGCAGCTTGGACCAGGGGCGAGGAACAGATACGCAGTATTTT.

The chain has TRBV2 and TRBJ2-5; 9 nucleotides agree with TRBD2. The trim removed 8 bases at V and 0 bases at J, leaving 10 bases unmatched. The CDR3 sequence is 16 residues long. In germline, CDR1 is SNHLY, CDR2 FYNNEI. CDR3 residues: CASPDMASGNQETQYF. The CDR3 nucleotides read TGTGCCAGCCCTGACATGGCTAGCGGGAACCAAGAGACCCAGTACTTC.

The chain couples TRBV28 to TRBJ1-2; 7 bases are a match to TRBD1. The CDR3 is 14 amino acids. Germline values: CDR1 MDHEN, CDR2 SYDVKM. V lost 5 bases to trimming and J lost 4 bases; unmatched junction nucleotides: 7. The CDR3 spells CASSPGQTSYGYTF. The CDR3 DNA sequence: TGTGCCAGCAGTCCGGGACAGACCTCCTATGGCTACACCTTC.

The CDR3 protein is CASSITGQGREQYF. For the CDR3, the DNA is TGTGCCAGTAGTATTACGGGACAGGGTCGGGAGCAGTACTTC. V is TRBV19 and J is TRBJ2-7; TRBD1 matches at 9 bases. V trimming: 3 bases; J trimming: 7 bases; junction bases outside the gene matches: 7. The germline V gene has CDR1 LNHDA and CDR2 SQIVND (reference sequence). The CDR3 is 14 amino acids.

This clone has a handful of counts. V is TRBV28 and J is TRBJ1-2, with TRBD1 matching 7 bases. The V gene end was trimmed by 4 bases and the J gene end by 4 bases; junction bases not matched to a gene: 9. Germline V lookup: CDR1 MDHEN, CDR2 SYDVKM. This CDR3 is built from 15 residues. The CDR3 loop reads CASSWGRGVSYGYTF. CDR3 nucleotide sequence: TGTGCCAGCAGTTGGGGCAGGGGGGTTAGCTATGGCTACACCTTC.

Many counts were recorded for this clone. The chain employs TRBV6-1 and TRBJ2-3, with TRBD1 identical over 7 bases. The V gene end was trimmed by 2 bases and the J gene end by 5 bases; junction bases not matched to a gene: 4. The CDR3 consists of 14 residues. Germline assignment: CDR1 MNHNS and CDR2 SASEGT. The CDR3 coding sequence is TGTGCCAGCAGTGAACGGACAGGCGGAGATACGCAGTATTTT. It codes for CASSERTGGDTQYF.

The chain has TRBV5-1 and TRBJ2-1; 7 nucleotides align to TRBD2. The CDR3 is made up of 14 amino acids. The germline gives CDR1 SGHRS, CDR2 YFSETQ. The V and J ends lost 4 bases and 7 bases, in that order; junction bases with no gene match: 8. The CDR3: CASSGRLAENEQFF. DNA for the CDR3: TGCGCCAGCAGCGGGCGACTAGCTGAGAATGAGCAGTTCTTC.

The gene calls are TRBV7-3 and TRBJ1-5; D is perhaps TRBD1 (6 bases). In germline, CDR1 is SGHTA, CDR2 FQGTGA. V was trimmed by 1 base and J by 0 bases, leaving 28 bases between them. The CDR3 contains 22 residues. In DNA form, the CDR3 reads TGTGCCAGCAGCTTAAGTTTTCGTAAGAGGACAGAGGATAAATATAGCAATCAGCCCCAGCATTTT. Amino acids: CASSLSFRKRTEDKYSNQPQHF.

This clone was counted once. This chain connects TRBV28 to TRBJ1-5; the match to TRBD1 covers 8 bases. The CDR3 is 12 amino acids. The J segment lost 7 bases and the V segment lost 10 bases, leaving 6 bases of the junction unmatched. Germline CDR1 and CDR2: MDHEN and SYDVKM. The CDR3 here is CATTRGPQPQHF. The CDR3 DNA is TGTGCCACCACCAGGGGGCCGCAGCCCCAGCATTTT.

The chain is built from TRBV6-5 and TRBJ2-7, with D possibly TRBD1 on 5 matching bases. CDR3 size: 12 residues. Trimming removed 7 bases from V and 2 bases from J, with 9 bases in between. CDR1 is MNHEY, CDR2 SVGAGI, per germline. The CDR3 region is CASKQTAYEQYF. CDR3 sequence (DNA): TGTGCCAGCAAACAGACAGCCTACGAGCAGTACTTC.

V gene TRBV6-4 combines with J gene TRBJ2-7, with a tentative D call TRBD2 (6 bases). The germline CDR1 and CDR2 sequences are MRHNA and SNTAGT. V was pared by 6 bases and J by 4 bases, with 22 bases between. The CDR3 covers 16 residues. The CDR3 region is CASSFRETQINYEQYF. The CDR3 DNA reads as TGTGCCAGCAGCTTCCGGGAGACCCAAATAAATTACGAGCAGTACTTC.

The chain uses TRBV10-1 and TRBJ2-3; unclear D gene. CDR1 WNHNN and CDR2 SYGVQD come from the germline V gene (reference sequence). V lost 2 bases and J 4 bases, leaving 10 bases between the germline ends. The CDR3 sequence is 14 residues long. This chain's CDR3 is CASSERGVADTQYF. CDR3 DNA: TGCGCCAGCAGTGAGAGAGGAGTGGCAGATACGCAGTATTTT.

The chain's CDR3 is CASSVGQGAGQPQHF. The CDR3 DNA reads TGTGCCAGCAGCGTAGGACAGGGGGCTGGTCAGCCCCAGCATTTT. The V call is TRBV9, the J call TRBJ1-5; 10 bases are a match to TRBD1. The CDR3 runs to 15 residues. Germline CDR1 and CDR2: SGDLS and YYNGEE. With 0 bases clipped from V and 6 bases from J, the junction kept 3 bases outside the gene matches.